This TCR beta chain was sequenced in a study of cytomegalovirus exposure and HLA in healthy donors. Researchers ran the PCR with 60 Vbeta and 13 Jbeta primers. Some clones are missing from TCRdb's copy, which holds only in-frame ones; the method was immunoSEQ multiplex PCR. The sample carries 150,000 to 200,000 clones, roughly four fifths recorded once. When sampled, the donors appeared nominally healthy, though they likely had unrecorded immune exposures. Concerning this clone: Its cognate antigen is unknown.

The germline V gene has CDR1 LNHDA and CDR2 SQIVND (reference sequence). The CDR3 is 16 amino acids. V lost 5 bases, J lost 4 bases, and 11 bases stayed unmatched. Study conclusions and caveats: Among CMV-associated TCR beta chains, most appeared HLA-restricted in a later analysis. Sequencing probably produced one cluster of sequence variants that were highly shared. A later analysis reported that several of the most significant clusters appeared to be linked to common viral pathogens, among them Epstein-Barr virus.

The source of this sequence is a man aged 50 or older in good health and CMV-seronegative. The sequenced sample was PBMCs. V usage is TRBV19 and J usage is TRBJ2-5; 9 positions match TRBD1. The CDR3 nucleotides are TGTGCCAGTAGTGCAGACAGGGGGGCCCTGAGAGAGACCCAGTACTTC. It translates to CASSADRGALRETQYF.